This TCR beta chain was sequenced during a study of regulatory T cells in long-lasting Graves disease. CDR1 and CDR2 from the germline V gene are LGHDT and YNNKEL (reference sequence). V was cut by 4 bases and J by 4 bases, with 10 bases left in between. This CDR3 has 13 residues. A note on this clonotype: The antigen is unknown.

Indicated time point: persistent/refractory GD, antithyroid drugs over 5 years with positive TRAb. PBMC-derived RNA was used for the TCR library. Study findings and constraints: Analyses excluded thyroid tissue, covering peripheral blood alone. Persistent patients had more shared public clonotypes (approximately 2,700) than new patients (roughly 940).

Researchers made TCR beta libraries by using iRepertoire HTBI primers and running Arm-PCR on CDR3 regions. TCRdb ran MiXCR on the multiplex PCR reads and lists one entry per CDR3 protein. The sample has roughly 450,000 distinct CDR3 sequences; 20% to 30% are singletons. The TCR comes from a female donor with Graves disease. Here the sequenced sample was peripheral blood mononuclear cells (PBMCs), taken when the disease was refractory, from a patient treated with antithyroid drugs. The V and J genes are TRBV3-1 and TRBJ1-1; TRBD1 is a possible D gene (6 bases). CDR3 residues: CASSRQQGTEAFF. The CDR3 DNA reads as TGTGCCAGCAGCCGCCAACAGGGCACTGAAGCTTTCTTT.